The rows below give T cell receptor beta chains drawn from one sample of a study of glioma-infiltrating T cells after dendritic cell vaccination. Assay: immunoSEQ multiplex PCR; the TCRdb copy retains only in-frame clones and omits some. The data show more than 100,000 clones, roughly 79% seen once. The specimen was blood, collected before dendritic cell vaccination. The receptor source for this set is a human donor with glioblastoma. CDR3s include the opening cysteine and the closing phenylalanine or tryptophan. The order of the fields is D gene, clone size, V gene, J gene, CDR3 protein, CDR3 DNA. The D gene is left open where the match is weak. Size is stated for part of the rows, as once, few or many counts, or as a class when the clone is expanded.

D: TRBD1
size: -
V: TRBV5-1
J: TRBJ2-7
CDR3: CASSLGGQGIYEQYF
DNA: TGCGCCAGCAGCTTGGGGGGACAGGGGATCTACGAGCAGTACTTC

D: -
size: -
V: TRBV7-9
J: TRBJ1-2
CDR3: CASSWSLSGYTF
DNA: TGTGCCAGCAGCTGGAGTTTGTCTGGCTACACCTTC

D: -
size: -
V: TRBV6-4
J: TRBJ1-5
CDR3: CASKDTSNQPQHF
DNA: TGTGCCAGCAAAGACACTAGCAATCAGCCCCAGCATTTT

D: -
size: once
V: TRBV19
J: TRBJ2-7
CDR3: CASSIGGSYEQYF
DNA: TGTGCCAGTAGTATAGGAGGTTCCTACGAGCAGTACTTC

D: TRBD2
size: few
V: TRBV11-3
J: TRBJ2-7
CDR3: CASSLVGLAGLGEQYF
DNA: TGTGCCAGCAGCTTAGTCGGGCTAGCGGGTCTGGGTGAGCAGTACTTC

D: -
size: -
V: TRBV19
J: TRBJ2-7
CDR3: CASSMGGGLRYEQYF
DNA: TGTGCCAGTAGTATGGGCGGCGGACTCAGGTACGAGCAGTACTTC

D: -
size: few
V: TRBV6-5
J: TRBJ1-5
CDR3: CASQESSNQPQHF
DNA: TGTGCCAGCCAAGAGTCAAGCAATCAGCCCCAGCATTTT

D: -
size: -
V: TRBV4-1
J: TRBJ1-2
CDR3: CASSQPGAGGCTF
DNA: TGCGCCAGCAGCCAACCGGGGGCGGGAGGCTGCACCTTC

D: TRBD2
size: -
V: TRBV12-5
J: TRBJ2-5
CDR3: CASGLLAAGPQYF
DNA: TGTGCTAGTGGCCTTCTAGCGGCCGGTCCCCAGTACTTC

D: -
size: few
V: TRBV2
J: TRBJ1-4
CDR3: CASSGWPTNEKLFF
DNA: TGTGCCAGCAGTGGGTGGCCCACCAATGAAAAACTGTTTTTT

D: TRBD1
size: -
V: TRBV15
J: TRBJ2-7
CDR3: CATSRGPDRGYEQYF
DNA: TGTGCCACCAGCAGAGGCCCGGACAGGGGTTACGAGCAGTACTTC

D: -
size: once
V: TRBV10-3
J: TRBJ2-7
CDR3: CASSTPRGEQYF
DNA: TGTGCCAGCTCTACCCCCCGGGGGGAGCAGTACTTC

D: -
size: -
V: TRBV21-1
J: TRBJ2-7
CDR3: CARGTASYEQYF
DNA: TGTGCCCGGGGGACAGCCTCCTACGAGCAGTACTTC

D: TRBD2
size: -
V: TRBV30
J: TRBJ2-3
CDR3: CAWRTSGGARTQYF
DNA: TGTGCCTGGAGGACTAGCGGGGGGGCAAGGACGCAGTATTTT

D: -
size: once
V: TRBV7-9
J: TRBJ1-2
CDR3: CASREDGANYGYTF
DNA: TGTGCCAGCAGGGAGGACGGCGCTAACTATGGCTACACCTTC

D: -
size: few
V: TRBV7-5
J: TRBJ2-1
CDR3: CARSLPGGAYNEQFF
DNA: TGTGCCAGAAGCCTACCCGGGGGGGCATACAATGAGCAGTTCTTC

D: -
size: -
V: TRBV6-5
J: TRBJ1-3
CDR3: CASSQQGYSGNTIYF
DNA: TGTGCCAGCAGTCAACAGGGTTACTCTGGAAACACCATATATTTT

D: -
size: -
V: TRBV5-1
J: TRBJ2-7
CDR3: CASSLVQSYEQYF
DNA: TGCGCCAGCAGCTTGGTCCAGTCGTACGAGCAGTACTTC

D: TRBD1
size: -
V: TRBV6-1
J: TRBJ2-5
CDR3: CASSEGRRTGYF
DNA: TGTGCCAGCAGTGAAGGAAGGAGGACAGGGTACTTC

D: TRBD1
size: -
V: TRBV7-9
J: TRBJ1-1
CDR3: CASTDTQGALNYEAFF
DNA: TGTGCCAGCACCGATACACAGGGGGCCCTAAATTATGAAGCTTTCTTT

D: TRBD2
size: once
V: TRBV2
J: TRBJ2-3
CDR3: CASSRGGGGTDTQYF
DNA: TGTGCCAGCAGTCGGGGGGGCGGGGGCACAGATACGCAGTATTTT

D: TRBD2
size: -
V: TRBV29-1
J: TRBJ2-5
CDR3: CSVQGGAEETQYF
DNA: TGCAGCGTCCAGGGAGGGGCGGAAGAGACCCAGTACTTC

D: TRBD2
size: -
V: TRBV5-1
J: TRBJ2-5
CDR3: CASSLALASGGARETQYF
DNA: TGCGCCAGCAGCTTGGCCCTGGCTAGCGGGGGGGCCAGGGAGACCCAGTACTTC

D: -
size: -
V: TRBV9
J: TRBJ1-6
CDR3: CASSPSGTYNSPLHF
DNA: TGTGCCAGCAGCCCTAGTGGAACCTATAATTCACCCCTCCACTTT

D: -
size: -
V: TRBV9
J: TRBJ2-7
CDR3: CASSATGGPTGEQYF
DNA: TGTGCCAGCAGCGCCACGGGGGGCCCCACGGGGGAGCAGTACTTC

D: -
size: -
V: TRBV19
J: TRBJ2-4
CDR3: CASSIGEAKNIQYF
DNA: TGTGCCAGTAGTATCGGAGAGGCCAAAAACATTCAGTACTTC

D: TRBD1
size: -
V: TRBV18
J: TRBJ1-1
CDR3: CASSQGAGKNTEAFF
DNA: TGTGCCAGCTCACAGGGGGCAGGGAAGAACACTGAGGCTTTCTTT

D: -
size: -
V: TRBV18
J: TRBJ2-7
CDR3: CASSPSGGADSYEQYF
DNA: TGTGCCAGCTCACCGAGTGGGGGCGCGGATTCCTACGAGCAGTACTTC

D: -
size: -
V: TRBV5-6
J: TRBJ2-5
CDR3: CASSSWRVGIEYQETQYF
DNA: TGTGCCAGCAGCTCGTGGAGGGTAGGGATCGAGTACCAAGAGACCCAGTACTTC

D: -
size: -
V: TRBV6-5
J: TRBJ2-5
CDR3: CASSYSDSGTQYF
DNA: TGTGCCAGCAGTTACTCGGACTCTGGGACCCAGTACTTC

D: -
size: -
V: TRBV30
J: TRBJ2-3
CDR3: CAWISSGAETDTQYF
DNA: TGTGCCTGGATATCCTCTGGAGCCGAGACAGATACGCAGTATTTT

D: -
size: -
V: TRBV19
J: TRBJ2-5
CDR3: CASTPLPRGADYQETQYF
DNA: TGTGCCAGTACCCCACTCCCACGGGGGGCGGACTACCAAGAGACCCAGTACTTC

D: -
size: few
V: TRBV29-1
J: TRBJ1-1
CDR3: CSVESQGQMNTEAFF
DNA: TGCAGCGTTGAAAGCCAGGGACAAATGAACACTGAAGCTTTCTTT

D: -
size: -
V: TRBV11-3
J: TRBJ1-1
CDR3: CASSPGVNTEAFF
DNA: TGTGCCAGCAGCCCGGGGGTAAACACTGAAGCTTTCTTT

D: TRBD1
size: -
V: TRBV25-1
J: TRBJ2-3
CDR3: CASSDGTGTSDTQYF
DNA: TGTGCCAGCAGTGACGGGACAGGGACCTCAGATACGCAGTATTTT

D: -
size: -
V: TRBV30
J: TRBJ2-5
CDR3: CAWGLGGGIQETQYF
DNA: TGTGCCTGGGGGCTAGGGGGGGGGATACAAGAGACCCAGTACTTC

D: TRBD2
size: few
V: TRBV10-1
J: TRBJ2-7
CDR3: CASSPDWTSGGSYEQYF
DNA: TGCGCCAGCAGCCCCGACTGGACTAGCGGGGGCTCCTACGAGCAGTACTTC

D: TRBD2
size: -
V: TRBV6-6
J: TRBJ2-3
CDR3: CASFFGAGGTDTQYF
DNA: TGTGCCAGCTTCTTTGGAGCGGGAGGGACAGATACGCAGTATTTT

D: TRBD1
size: -
V: TRBV19
J: TRBJ1-4
CDR3: CASSPRTGNNEKLFF
DNA: TGTGCCAGTAGTCCCAGGACAGGGAATAATGAAAAACTGTTTTTT

D: -
size: -
V: TRBV21-1
J: TRBJ2-7
CDR3: CASSTGHRYEQYF
DNA: TGTGCCAGCAGCACGGGACATAGGTACGAGCAGTACTTC

D: TRBD1
size: -
V: TRBV5-1
J: TRBJ1-1
CDR3: CASRSTGGGTEAFF
DNA: TGCGCCAGCAGGTCGACAGGGGGTGGGACTGAAGCTTTCTTT

D: TRBD2
size: few
V: TRBV5-8
J: TRBJ2-7
CDR3: CASSHSGGTLTYEQYF
DNA: TGTGCCAGCAGCCATTCGGGAGGGACCCTTACTTACGAGCAGTACTTC

D: TRBD2
size: -
V: TRBV30
J: TRBJ2-5
CDR3: CAWSVGTSGGETQYF
DNA: TGTGCCTGGAGTGTAGGGACTAGCGGGGGGGAGACCCAGTACTTC

D: TRBD2
size: -
V: TRBV7-2
J: TRBJ2-3
CDR3: CASSLTSREDTQYF
DNA: TGTGCCAGCAGCTTGACTAGCCGGGAAGATACGCAGTATTTT

D: -
size: -
V: TRBV7-9
J: TRBJ1-1
CDR3: CASSLDQGDTEAFF
DNA: TGTGCCAGCAGCTTAGATCAAGGGGACACTGAAGCTTTCTTT

D: -
size: once
V: TRBV11-2
J: TRBJ1-1
CDR3: CASSLEVRRGEAFF
DNA: TGTGCCAGCAGCTTAGAAGTAAGGCGAGGCGAAGCTTTCTTT

D: TRBD1
size: -
V: TRBV5-6
J: TRBJ2-7
CDR3: CASSWTGEYEQYF
DNA: TGTGCCAGCAGCTGGACAGGGGAGTACGAGCAGTACTTC

D: -
size: once
V: TRBV6-1
J: TRBJ1-5
CDR3: CASRSAGHGNQPQHF
DNA: TGTGCCAGCAGGTCGGCAGGGCACGGCAATCAGCCCCAGCATTTT

D: -
size: -
V: TRBV7-9
J: TRBJ1-2
CDR3: CASSAGGGYTF
DNA: TGTGCCAGCAGCGCGGGGGGCGGCTACACCTTC

D: -
size: -
V: TRBV11-3
J: TRBJ2-7
CDR3: CASSLVVQAEQYF
DNA: TGTGCCAGCAGCTTAGTAGTTCAGGCCGAGCAGTACTTC

D: TRBD1
size: -
V: TRBV7-6
J: TRBJ1-4
CDR3: CASSLTGQGLEKLFF
DNA: TGTGCCAGCAGCTTAACAGGACAGGGGTTGGAAAAACTGTTTTTT

D: -
size: -
V: TRBV6-1
J: TRBJ1-4
CDR3: CASSRQVNEKLFF
DNA: TGTGCCAGCAGTAGACAGGTGAATGAAAAACTGTTTTTT

D: -
size: -
V: TRBV4-3
J: TRBJ1-6
CDR3: CASSQDGLSVNSPLHF
DNA: TGCGCCAGCAGCCAAGATGGTTTGTCGGTGAACTCACCCCTCCACTTT

D: -
size: -
V: TRBV2
J: TRBJ2-7
CDR3: CASSGAVLAEYEQYF
DNA: TGTGCCAGCAGTGGTGCCGTACTAGCTGAATACGAGCAGTACTTC

D: -
size: -
V: TRBV21-1
J: TRBJ2-3
CDR3: CASIQEGQTRTDTQYF
DNA: TGTGCCAGCATTCAAGAGGGACAGACACGCACAGATACGCAGTATTTT

D: -
size: -
V: TRBV5-1
J: TRBJ1-6
CDR3: CASSLGGRGNSPLHF
DNA: TGCGCCAGCAGCTTGGGGGGTAGGGGGAATTCACCCCTCCACTTT

D: -
size: -
V: TRBV11-1
J: TRBJ2-5
CDR3: CASSLNFEAETQYF
DNA: TGTGCCAGCAGCTTAAACTTCGAAGCAGAGACCCAGTACTTC